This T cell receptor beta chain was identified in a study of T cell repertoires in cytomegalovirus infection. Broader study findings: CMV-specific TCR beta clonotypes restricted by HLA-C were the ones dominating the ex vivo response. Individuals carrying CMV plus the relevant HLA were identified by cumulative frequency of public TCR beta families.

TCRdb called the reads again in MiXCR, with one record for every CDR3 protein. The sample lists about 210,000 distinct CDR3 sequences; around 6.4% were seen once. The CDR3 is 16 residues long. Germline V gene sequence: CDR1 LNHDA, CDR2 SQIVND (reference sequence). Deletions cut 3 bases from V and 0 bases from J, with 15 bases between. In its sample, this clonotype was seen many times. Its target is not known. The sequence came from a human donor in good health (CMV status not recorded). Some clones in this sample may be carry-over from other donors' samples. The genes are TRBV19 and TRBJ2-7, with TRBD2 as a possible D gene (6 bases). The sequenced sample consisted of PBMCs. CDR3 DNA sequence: TGTGCCAGTAGTATGTCCGGCGGCGGGACCTCCTACGAGCAGTACTTC. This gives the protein CASSMSGGGTSYEQYF.